The 11 T cell receptor beta chains reported below all come from one sample, sequenced in a study of T cell responses to AZD1222 COVID-19 vaccine. The assay was immunoSEQ multiplex PCR, and TCRdb's table has in-frame clones only and misses some. The sample yields approximately 80,000 clones, around 82% seen once. The sample here was peripheral blood, taken on day 0 of AZD1222 vaccination. All receptors derive from an adult in good health.

The genes are TRBV2 and TRBJ1-2, with D maybe TRBD1 (5 bases). The V gene's germline CDR1 is SNHLY and CDR2 FYNNEI. CDR3 length: 9 amino acids. The ends were cut back, 8 bases at V and 14 bases at J, with 12 bases in the middle. The CDR3 reads CASRDPTTF. The CDR3 DNA reads as TGTGCCAGCCGGGACCCCACGACCTTC.

J is TRBJ1-5 and V is TRBV19; D is possibly TRBD1 (6 bases). The germline CDR1 and CDR2 sequences are LNHDA and SQIVND (reference sequence). CDR3 length: 14 amino acids. V lost 6 bases and J lost 5, with 14 bases in between. The CDR3 nucleotides are TGTGCCAGTAGAAACCCCCAGGGGCATCAGCCCCAGCATTTT. Translated, it gives CASRNPQGHQPQHF.

This sequence joins TRBV18 and TRBJ1-1; the D is unclear. Germline V CDR1 and CDR2: KGHSH, LQKENI. The germline V and J ends were trimmed by 0 bases and 4 bases, with 9 bases remaining between them. CDR3 length equals 14 residues. For the CDR3, the DNA is TGTGCCAGCTCACCACCGCCGGCCCGCACTGAAGCTTTCTTT. It encodes CASSPPPARTEAFF.

Comments on this clone: One end of the junction does not line up with germline, which may come from a read error. The chain uses TRBV6-5 and TRBJ2-7, with D perhaps TRBD1 (6 bases). Germline CDR1 and CDR2: MNHEY and SVGAGI. This CDR3 is 12 amino acids long. The CDR3: CASSPRGQADHF. In DNA form, the CDR3 reads TGTGCCAGCAGTCCCAGGGGACAAGCCGACCACTTC.

This clone has only one observation. The chain links TRBV5-4 to TRBJ2-2, with unresolved D. V lost 4 bases to trimming and J lost 7 bases, with 23 bases between them. The V gene's germline CDR1 is SGHNT and CDR2 YYREEE (reference sequence). The CDR3 is 17 residues long. The CDR3 DNA is TGTGCCAGCAGCCGAATGACCGACTTCAGAAGTGGCGGGGAGCTGTTTTTT. Its protein is CASSRMTDFRSGGELFF.

This clone was picked up a small number of times. Here the CDR3 DNA reads TGCAGTGCTAGGAGTGAAAAACTGTTTTTT. This gives the protein CSARSEKLFF. This chain connects TRBV20-1 to TRBJ1-4, with D unresolved. Trimming cost V 3 bases and J 7 bases, with 3 bases left between them. Germline CDR1 and CDR2: DFQATT and SNEGSKA (reference sequence). The CDR3 runs to 10 residues.

This clone has a handful of counts. The chain couples TRBV4-1 to TRBJ2-3, with D uncertain. V was shortened by 4 bases and J by 5 bases, with 13 bases between the two germline ends. This CDR3 is 14 amino acids long. The germline gives CDR1 MGHRA, CDR2 YSYEKL. DNA for the CDR3: TGCGCCAGCAGCCCTCTTCTGAGGCAAGATACGCAGTATTTT. Its translation: CASSPLLRQDTQYF.

This clone was observed once. The chain recombines TRBV12-3 or TRBV12-4 with TRBJ2-7; D call uncertain. The CDR3 is made up of 13 amino acids. V was clipped by 5 bases and J by 6 bases, with 14 bases between them. Written as DNA, the CDR3 is TGTGCCAGCAGTCTAACTAAGGCCTCCGAGCAGTACTTC. This gives the protein CASSLTKASEQYF.

The gene calls are TRBV5-1 and TRBJ2-5; D is ambiguous. The germline gives CDR1 SGHRS, CDR2 YFSETQ. V was cut by 1 base and J by 0 bases, with 7 bases left in between. The CDR3 runs 14 residues. DNA for the CDR3: TGCGCCAGCAGCTTGTTTCAGGACCAAGAGACCCAGTACTTC. Encoded protein: CASSLFQDQETQYF.

The V call is TRBV5-6, the J call TRBJ2-7; 8 bases align to TRBD1. The germline CDR1 and CDR2 sequences are SGHDT and YYEEEE. The ends lost 4 bases at V and 0 bases at J; junction bases unmatched: 3. CDR3 length: 14 amino acids. The CDR3 loop is CASSRTGTSYEQYF. DNA for the CDR3: TGTGCCAGCAGCCGGACAGGGACCTCCTACGAGCAGTACTTC.

V usage is TRBV6-5 and J usage is TRBJ2-7; the match to TRBD2 covers 8 bases. The germline V gene encodes CDR1 MNHEY and CDR2 SVGAGI. The CDR3 extends over 15 amino acids. V dropped 4 bases and J dropped 1; count of bases not matched to a gene: 6. DNA for the CDR3: TGTGCCAGCAGTTTACGTTTAGCGGGGTCCTACGAGCAGTACTTC. Its translation: CASSLRLAGSYEQYF.